This T cell receptor beta chain was recovered during a study of blood T cell repertoires in COVID-19. Sequencing used immunoSEQ multiplex PCR; TCRdb keeps in-frame clones, though not all of them. The repertoire holds about 190,000 clones, with over 75% as singletons. Germline-derived CDR1 and CDR2 are LGHDT and YNNKEL (reference sequence). The V gene lost 3 bases and the J gene lost 4 bases, with 13 bases spanning the gap. The CDR3 runs to 15 residues. The rearrangement joins TRBV3-1 (or the pseudogene TRBV3-2) to TRBJ2-1; D gene uncertain. What was sequenced was peripheral blood. This sequence originates from a woman of 80 years or more with active or convalescent COVID-19. This CDR3 is CASSQVTKVYNEQFF. The CDR3 region has the DNA TGTGCCAGCAGCCAGGTAACTAAGGTTTACAATGAGCAGTTCTTC.